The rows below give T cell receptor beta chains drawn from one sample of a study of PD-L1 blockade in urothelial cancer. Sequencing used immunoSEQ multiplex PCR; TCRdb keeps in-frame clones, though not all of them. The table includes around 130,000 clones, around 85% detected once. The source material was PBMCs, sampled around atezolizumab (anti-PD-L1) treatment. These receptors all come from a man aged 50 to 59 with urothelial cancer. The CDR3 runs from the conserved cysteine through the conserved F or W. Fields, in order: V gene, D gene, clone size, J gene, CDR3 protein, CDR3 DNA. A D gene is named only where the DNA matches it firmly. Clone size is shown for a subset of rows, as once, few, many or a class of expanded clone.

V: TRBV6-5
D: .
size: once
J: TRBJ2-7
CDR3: CASSPGGSYEQYF
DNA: TGTGCCAGCAGTCCCGGAGGATCCTACGAGCAGTACTTC

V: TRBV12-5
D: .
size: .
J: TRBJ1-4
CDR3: CASAPPPKLFF
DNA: TGTGCTAGTGCCCCCCCTCCCAAACTGTTTTTT

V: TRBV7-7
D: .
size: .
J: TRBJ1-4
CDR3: CASSSAPQGNEKLFF
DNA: TGTGCTAGCAGCTCCGCCCCCCAGGGAAATGAAAAACTGTTTTTT

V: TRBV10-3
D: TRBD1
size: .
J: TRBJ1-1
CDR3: CAISSGTGVLNTEAFF
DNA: TGTGCCATCAGTTCCGGGACAGGGGTACTGAACACTGAAGCTTTCTTT

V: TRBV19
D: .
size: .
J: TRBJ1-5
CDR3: CASSPGGDRPVQPQHF
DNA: TGTGCCAGTAGTCCGGGGGGGGACCGCCCGGTGCAGCCCCAGCATTTT

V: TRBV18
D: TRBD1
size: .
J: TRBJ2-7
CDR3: CASSRDRAYEQYF
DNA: TGTGCCAGCTCACGTGACAGGGCCTACGAGCAGTACTTC

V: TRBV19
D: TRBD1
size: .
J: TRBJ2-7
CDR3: CASSTRQGQAYEQYF
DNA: TGTGCCAGTAGTACCAGACAGGGTCAAGCCTACGAGCAGTACTTC

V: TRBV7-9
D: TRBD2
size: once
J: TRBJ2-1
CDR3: CASTSGLAGIGEQFF
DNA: TGTGCCAGCACATCCGGTCTAGCGGGAATCGGTGAGCAGTTCTTC

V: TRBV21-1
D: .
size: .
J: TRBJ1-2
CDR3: CASSKVPLGDYYGYTF
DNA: TGTGCCAGCAGCAAAGTCCCCCTGGGGGACTACTATGGCTACACCTTC

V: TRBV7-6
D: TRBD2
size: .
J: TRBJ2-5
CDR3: CASSSRGTSGWQETQYF
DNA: TGTGCCAGCAGCTCTCGAGGGACTAGCGGGTGGCAAGAGACCCAGTACTTC

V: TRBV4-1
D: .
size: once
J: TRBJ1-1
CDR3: CASSQELSSEAFF
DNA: TGCGCCAGCAGCCAGGAGTTATCTTCTGAAGCTTTCTTT

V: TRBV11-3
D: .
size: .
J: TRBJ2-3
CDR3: CASSLGGSTDTQYF
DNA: TGTGCCAGCAGCTTGGGCGGGAGCACAGATACGCAGTATTTT

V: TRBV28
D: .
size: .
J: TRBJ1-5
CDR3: CASSFKPQHF
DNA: TGTGCCAGCAGTTTTAAGCCCCAGCATTTT

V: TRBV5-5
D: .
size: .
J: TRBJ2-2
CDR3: CASINLGRATGELFF
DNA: TGTGCCAGCATCAACCTCGGGCGGGCCACCGGGGAGCTGTTTTTT

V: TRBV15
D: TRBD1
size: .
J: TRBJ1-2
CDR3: CATSRGGSDRGRPTF
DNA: TGTGCCACCAGCAGGGGGGGGTCGGACAGGGGGCGACCCACCTTC

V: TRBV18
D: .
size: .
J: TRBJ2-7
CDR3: CASSPPGSRATPYEQYF
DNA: TGTGCCAGCTCACCACCGGGCTCCAGGGCAACTCCCTACGAGCAGTACTTC

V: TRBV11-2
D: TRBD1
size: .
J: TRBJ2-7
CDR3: CASSLGTGPYEQYF
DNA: TGTGCCAGCAGCTTAGGGACAGGGCCCTACGAGCAGTACTTC